This TCR beta chain was identified in a study of blood T cell repertoires in COVID-19. About the study: Samples representing acute and convalescent COVID-19 were sourced from the United States, Italy and Spain. From T cells, B-cell-depleted T cells, or PBMCs came the material, which was cDNA or gDNA.

The CDR3 has 17 amino acids. V lost 6 bases and J lost 2, with 20 bases in between. Germline loops: CDR1 MNHEY, CDR2 SVGEGT. As originally analysed: From reference gene primer amplification, estimates of nucleated cell counts were derived. Sequencing was performed with immunoSEQ multiplex PCR; in TCRdb, only in-frame clones are kept and a portion is missing. Clone size and V and J calls were adopted from that table, with D and trimming inferred from the DNA. The data hold fewer than 150,000 clones, with roughly 90% observed a single time. Sequenced input: peripheral blood. The J gene is TRBJ2-1, the V gene TRBV6-2 or TRBV6-3; maybe TRBD2 (5 bases). This clonotype was sampled from a man in his fifties or sixties with active or convalescent COVID-19. The CDR3 nucleotides are TGTGCCAGCAGCCGCCCCCCTATGGCGGGCCCCTACAATGAGCAGTTCTTC. It codes for CASSRPPMAGPYNEQFF.